This is a list of T cell receptor beta chains from one sample in a study of blood T cell repertoires in COVID-19. Profiling relied on immunoSEQ multiplex PCR, and the TCRdb table lists in-frame clones only, not all of them. The sample yields under 300,000 clones, about 85% seen once. Sequencing input: PBMCs or T cells enriched from blood (not recorded which). The receptors stem from a woman aged 50 to 60 who had recovered from COVID-19. Each CDR3 is given with its conserved first and last residue. Each record gives: D gene, V gene, J gene, clone size, CDR3 DNA, CDR3 protein. A D gene is named only where the DNA matches it firmly. Clone size is given for some rows only: seen once, a few or many times, or a class if the clone is expanded.

D: NA
V: TRBV12-3/TRBV12-4
J: TRBJ2-1
size: NA
DNA: TGTGCCAGCAGTTTCACGGACAATGAGCAGTTCTTC
CDR3: CASSFTDNEQFF

D: TRBD2
V: TRBV6-2/TRBV6-3
J: TRBJ2-1
size: few
DNA: TGTGCCAGCAGCTTCGCACCCGGGACTAGCGGGAGGGCCCGTAAGGAGCAGTTCTTC
CDR3: CASSFAPGTSGRARKEQFF

D: NA
V: TRBV12-5
J: TRBJ2-2
size: NA
DNA: TGTGCTAGTGGGCACGACTGGACCGGGGAGCTGTTTTTT
CDR3: CASGHDWTGELFF

D: TRBD2
V: TRBV15
J: TRBJ2-7
size: NA
DNA: TGTGCCACCAGCAGAGTTGTAGCGGGGAGATACGAGCAGTACTTC
CDR3: CATSRVVAGRYEQYF

D: TRBD2
V: TRBV7-2
J: TRBJ2-7
size: NA
DNA: TGTGCCAGCAGCTTAGCGACTAGCAACACCTTTTACTTC
CDR3: CASSLATSNTFYF

D: NA
V: TRBV2
J: TRBJ2-7
size: NA
DNA: TGTGCCAGCGGGAGCCTTACCTACGAGCAGTACTTC
CDR3: CASGSLTYEQYF

D: NA
V: TRBV6-5
J: TRBJ1-5
size: NA
DNA: TGTGCCAGCAGTATGGAGGGAAATGGCAATCAGCCCCAGCATTTT
CDR3: CASSMEGNGNQPQHF

D: NA
V: TRBV6-1
J: TRBJ2-7
size: NA
DNA: TGTGCCAGCAGTGATTTTGCAGGGGATGACCTTAGCTCCTACGAGCAGTACTTC
CDR3: CASSDFAGDDLSSYEQYF

D: NA
V: TRBV15
J: TRBJ1-5
size: NA
DNA: TGTGCCACCAGCACAGGAACAGCTAATAGCAATCAGCCCCAGCATTTT
CDR3: CATSTGTANSNQPQHF

D: TRBD1
V: TRBV28
J: TRBJ2-5
size: NA
DNA: TGTGCCAGCGGGATGAGGACAGGGGATTTTAGAGAGACCCAGTACTTC
CDR3: CASGMRTGDFRETQYF

D: NA
V: TRBV6-5
J: TRBJ2-7
size: NA
DNA: TGTGCCAGCAGTTACTCAGGGGCAGGGGACTACGAGCAGTACTTC
CDR3: CASSYSGAGDYEQYF

D: TRBD1
V: TRBV18
J: TRBJ1-2
size: NA
DNA: TGTGCCAGCTCACCGGGTGGGACAGCGGCAGGCTATGGCTACACCTTC
CDR3: CASSPGGTAAGYGYTF

D: NA
V: TRBV14
J: TRBJ2-1
size: NA
DNA: TGTGCCAGCAGCCAAGTTACGGTCCTCCAGTTCTTC
CDR3: CASSQVTVLQFF

D: TRBD1
V: TRBV7-9
J: TRBJ1-1
size: NA
DNA: TGTGCCAGCAGCCGAGCAGGGGGCACTGAAGCTTTCTTT
CDR3: CASSRAGGTEAFF

D: NA
V: TRBV3-1/TRBV3-2
J: TRBJ2-3
size: NA
DNA: TGTGCCAGCAGCCAAGATCCGCTAACCACAGATACGCAGTATTTT
CDR3: CASSQDPLTTDTQYF

D: TRBD1
V: TRBV28
J: TRBJ1-5
size: NA
DNA: TGTGCCAGCCAATCACAGGGGGCTCCCAGCAATCAGCCCCAGCATTTT
CDR3: CASQSQGAPSNQPQHF

D: NA
V: TRBV19
J: TRBJ1-1
size: NA
DNA: TGTGCCAGTAGTAGTCAACAGGCGACTGAAGCTTTCTTT
CDR3: CASSSQQATEAFF

D: TRBD1
V: TRBV7-2
J: TRBJ1-6
size: NA
DNA: TGTGCCAGCAGGGGGACAGATCGGTCGAAGGGTTCACCCCTCCACTTT
CDR3: CASRGTDRSKGSPLHF

D: NA
V: TRBV5-1
J: TRBJ2-7
size: NA
DNA: TGCGCCAGCAGCTTCAGAGGGAGACCCTACGAGCAGTACTTC
CDR3: CASSFRGRPYEQYF

D: TRBD1
V: TRBV6-2/TRBV6-3
J: TRBJ1-5
size: NA
DNA: TGTGCCAGCAGTGCGACAGGGTTGGGCAATCAGCCCCAGCATTTT
CDR3: CASSATGLGNQPQHF

D: NA
V: TRBV6-5
J: TRBJ1-1
size: NA
DNA: TGTGCCAGCGACAGCCGGGAGGTGAACACTGAAGCTTTCTTT
CDR3: CASDSREVNTEAFF

D: NA
V: TRBV5-4
J: TRBJ2-3
size: NA
DNA: TGTGCCAGCAGCTTCGGGCAGGGTACCAAGGATACGCAGTATTTT
CDR3: CASSFGQGTKDTQYF

D: TRBD2
V: TRBV5-1
J: TRBJ2-3
size: NA
DNA: TGCGCCAGCAGCGATGAGACTAGCGGAGGGCCAGATACGCAGTATTTT
CDR3: CASSDETSGGPDTQYF

D: TRBD2
V: TRBV7-7
J: TRBJ2-3
size: NA
DNA: TGTGCTAGCAGCCTGAGAGCGGGAGCTGGTGCAGATACGCAGTATTTT
CDR3: CASSLRAGAGADTQYF

D: TRBD1
V: TRBV7-8
J: TRBJ1-4
size: once
DNA: TGTGCCAGCAGCGTACACAGGGGGTTTGCAACTAATGAAAAACTGTTTTTT
CDR3: CASSVHRGFATNEKLFF

D: NA
V: TRBV9
J: TRBJ1-2
size: NA
DNA: TGTGCCAGCAGCCTAGGTTTAGAGGCCCCGCGAGGCTACACCTTC
CDR3: CASSLGLEAPRGYTF

D: TRBD2
V: TRBV5-1
J: TRBJ2-1
size: few
DNA: TGCGCCAGCAGCTTGGCACTAGCGGGAGCCAATGAGCAGTTCTTC
CDR3: CASSLALAGANEQFF

D: TRBD1
V: TRBV5-6
J: TRBJ2-7
size: once
DNA: TGTGCCAGCAGCCTCCCACCGGGACAGAGCCTTTACGAGCAGTACTTC
CDR3: CASSLPPGQSLYEQYF

D: NA
V: TRBV5-6
J: TRBJ1-1
size: NA
DNA: TGTGCCAGCAGCTGGGGAGACACTGAAGCTTTCTTT
CDR3: CASSWGDTEAFF

D: NA
V: TRBV9
J: TRBJ1-3
size: NA
DNA: TGTGCCAGCAGCGTAGACCACACCTCCTCTGGAAACACCATATATTTT
CDR3: CASSVDHTSSGNTIYF

D: TRBD1
V: TRBV19
J: TRBJ1-1
size: NA
DNA: TGTGCCAGTAGCGGCAGGGGGCGAACTGAAGCTTTCTTT
CDR3: CASSGRGRTEAFF

D: TRBD2
V: TRBV7-3
J: TRBJ2-5
size: NA
DNA: TGTGCCAGCAGCTTAACTAGCGGGAGTTTGGAGACCCAGTACTTC
CDR3: CASSLTSGSLETQYF

D: NA
V: TRBV18
J: TRBJ1-4
size: NA
DNA: TGTGCCAGCTCACCACCGGACAGTGAAAAACTGTTTTTT
CDR3: CASSPPDSEKLFF

D: NA
V: TRBV18
J: TRBJ2-6
size: NA
DNA: TGTGCCAGCTCCCAATCTGGGGCCAACGTCCTGACTTTC
CDR3: CASSQSGANVLTF

D: NA
V: TRBV5-6
J: TRBJ1-1
size: NA
DNA: TGTGCCAGCAGCCCTAAAACTAGGACTGAAGCTTTCTTT
CDR3: CASSPKTRTEAFF

D: NA
V: TRBV27
J: TRBJ2-7
size: few
DNA: TGTGCCAGCAGTTTAACCGGGAATGCCGCCTACGAGCAGTACTTC
CDR3: CASSLTGNAAYEQYF

D: TRBD1
V: TRBV12-3/TRBV12-4
J: TRBJ1-2
size: NA
DNA: TGTGCCAGCAGCAACAGGGGGGTAGGCTACACCTTC
CDR3: CASSNRGVGYTF

D: NA
V: TRBV24-1
J: TRBJ1-2
size: NA
DNA: TGTGCCACCAGTGGTGTCGGGACAAACTATGGCTACACCTTC
CDR3: CATSGVGTNYGYTF

D: TRBD1
V: TRBV19
J: TRBJ1-5
size: NA
DNA: TGTGCCAGTAGTAGCCAGACAGGGGGCCGTAATCAGCCCCAGCATTTT
CDR3: CASSSQTGGRNQPQHF

D: NA
V: TRBV30
J: TRBJ2-3
size: few
DNA: TGTGCCGGGGGCCGTAGCACAGATACGCAGTATTTT
CDR3: CAGGRSTDTQYF

D: TRBD1
V: TRBV7-2
J: TRBJ1-5
size: NA
DNA: TGTGCCAGCAGCTCCCAGGGGGGATCGGGCAATCAGCCCCAGCATTTT
CDR3: CASSSQGGSGNQPQHF

D: NA
V: TRBV28
J: TRBJ2-7
size: once
DNA: TGTGCCAGCAGTTTTACCGCAGTCCGCTCCTACGAGCAGTACTTC
CDR3: CASSFTAVRSYEQYF

D: NA
V: TRBV18
J: TRBJ1-1
size: NA
DNA: TGTGCCAGCTCACCAGCGGGAGCCAGGTCGGACACTGAAGCTTTCTTT
CDR3: CASSPAGARSDTEAFF

D: TRBD2
V: TRBV6-5
J: TRBJ2-7
size: NA
DNA: TGTGCCAGCAAGCGGGACTCCTACGAGCAGTACTTC
CDR3: CASKRDSYEQYF

D: NA
V: TRBV30
J: TRBJ1-6
size: NA
DNA: TGTGCCTGGAACTCGGGAAGCTCCTATAATTCACCCCTCCACTTT
CDR3: CAWNSGSSYNSPLHF

D: NA
V: TRBV28
J: TRBJ1-5
size: NA
DNA: TGTGCCAGCAGTCGAATAGACATGAATCAGCCCCAGCATTTT
CDR3: CASSRIDMNQPQHF

D: TRBD1
V: TRBV9
J: TRBJ2-4
size: NA
DNA: TGTGCCAGCAGCCCCGGGACAGGGGCCCTTCACAACATTCAGTACTTC
CDR3: CASSPGTGALHNIQYF